This note documents a single T cell receptor beta chain sequence. The data were taken from a study of blood T cell repertoires in COVID-19. Study information: Donors in the United States, Italy and Spain gave samples during acute or convalescent COVID-19. T cells, B-cell-depleted T cells, or PBMCs provided the cDNA or gDNA that served as material.

In the authors' methods: Reference gene primer amplification yielded estimated nucleated cell counts. This table comes from immunoSEQ multiplex PCR, and its TCRdb copy is limited to in-frame clones, with some not included. The DNA was the basis for D and trimming; V, J and clone size are from that table. The sample gives 99,000 or so clones, roughly 80% of which show up once; 15% to 17% is in the top ten. The V gene's germline CDR1 is SGHTA and CDR2 FQGNSA. The CDR3 consists of 13 residues. The J segment lost 8 bases and the V segment lost 4 bases, leaving 7 bases of the junction unmatched. The TCR was taken from a woman older than 75 with acute or convalescent COVID-19. The chain joins TRBV7-2 to TRBJ1-2; 7 bases are shared with TRBD1. Sequencing input: peripheral blood. This CDR3 is CASSSGGVGGYTF. In DNA form, the CDR3 reads TGTGCCAGCAGCTCAGGGGGAGTGGGCGGCTACACCTTC.